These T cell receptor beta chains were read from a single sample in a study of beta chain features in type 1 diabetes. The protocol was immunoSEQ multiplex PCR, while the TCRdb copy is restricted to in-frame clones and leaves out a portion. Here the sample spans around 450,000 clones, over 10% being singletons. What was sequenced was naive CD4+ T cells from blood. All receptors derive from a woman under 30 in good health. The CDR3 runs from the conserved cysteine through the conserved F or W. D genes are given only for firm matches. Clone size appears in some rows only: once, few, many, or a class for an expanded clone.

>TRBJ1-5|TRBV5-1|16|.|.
TGCGCCAGCAGCTTAGGGGCTCGAACACCTAGTCAGCCCCAGCATTTT
CASSLGARTPSQPQHF
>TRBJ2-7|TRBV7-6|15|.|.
TGTGCCAGCAGCTTGGAGAGGGGGACGTCGAAGAAGCAGTACTTC
CASSLERGTSKKQYF
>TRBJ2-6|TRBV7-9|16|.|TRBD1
TGTGCCAGTACCCGACAGGGTAGTAGGGGGGCCAACGTCCTGACTTTC
CASTRQGSRGANVLTF
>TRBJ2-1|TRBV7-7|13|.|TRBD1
TGTGCCAGCAGCCCCCGACAGGGCGGTGAGCAGTTCTTC
CASSPRQGGEQFF
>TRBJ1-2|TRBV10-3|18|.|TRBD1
TGTGCCATCAGTGAGTCGCTGGGACAGGGCCCGAACTCCTATGGCTACACCTTC
CAISESLGQGPNSYGYTF
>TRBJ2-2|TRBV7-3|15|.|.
TGTGCCAGCAGCCGGGGACGGGTTAACACCGGGGAGCTGTTTTTT
CASSRGRVNTGELFF
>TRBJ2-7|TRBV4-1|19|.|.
TGCGCCAGCAGCCCTCGCCGAGTGGCAGGGATTACGATCTCCTACGAGCAGTACTTC
CASSPRRVAGITISYEQYF
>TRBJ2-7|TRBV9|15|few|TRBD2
TGTGCCAGCAACAAACAGCGGGATTCCTCCTACGAGCAGTACTTC
CASNKQRDSSYEQYF
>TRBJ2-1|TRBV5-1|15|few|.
TGCGCCAGCAGCTTGGGAGGTAGCTCCTACAATGAGCAGTTCTTC
CASSLGGSSYNEQFF
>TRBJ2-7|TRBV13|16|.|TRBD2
TGTGCCAGCAGCCAACCCGGCCTAGCGGGAGTCCACGAGCAGTACTTC
CASSQPGLAGVHEQYF
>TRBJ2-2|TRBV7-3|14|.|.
TGTGCCAGCAGATTGGCGGTGGACACCGGGGAGCTGTTTTTT
CASRLAVDTGELFF
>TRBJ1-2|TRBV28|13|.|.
TGTGCCAGCAGTCCCCCTTTGAGATATGGCTACACCTTC
CASSPPLRYGYTF
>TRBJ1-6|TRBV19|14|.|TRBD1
TGTGCCAGTAGTGAAGACAGGGACTATTCACCCCTCCACTTT
CASSEDRDYSPLHF
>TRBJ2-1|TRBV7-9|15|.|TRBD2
TGTGCCAGCAGCATCACTAGCGGGGGGGCCCGTGAGCAGTTCTTC
CASSITSGGAREQFF
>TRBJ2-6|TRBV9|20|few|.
TGTGCCAGCAGCGTCGGGAAGATCCGCGTGGGAACAGGAGGGGCCAACGTCCTGACTTTC
CASSVGKIRVGTGGANVLTF
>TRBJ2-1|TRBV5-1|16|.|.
TGCGCCAGCAGCCCACAAATGCTTACTAAAACCGATGAGCAGTTCTTC
CASSPQMLTKTDEQFF
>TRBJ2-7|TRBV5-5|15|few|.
TGTGCCAGCAGCCTGCTGGCGGGGTCATTCTACGAGCAGTACTTC
CASSLLAGSFYEQYF
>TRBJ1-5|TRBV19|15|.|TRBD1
TGTGCCAGTACCACGACAGGGGTGGGCAATCAGCCCCAGCATTTT
CASTTTGVGNQPQHF
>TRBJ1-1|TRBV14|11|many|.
TGTGCCAGCAGCCAGGGCACTGAAGCTTTCTTT
CASSQGTEAFF
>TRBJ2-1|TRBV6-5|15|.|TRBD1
TGTGCCAGCAGGCGGGACAGGGGGCCCTACAATGAGCAGTTCTTC
CASRRDRGPYNEQFF